The next 2 T cell receptor beta chains were all read from a single sample in a study of tumor and adjacent non-tumor tissue in lung cancer. Three rounds of nested PCR, following a modified ARM-PCR protocol, produced the TCRbeta library. Using its own MiXCR run on the multiplex PCR reads, TCRdb lists one record per CDR3 protein. The table lists some 70,000 distinct CDR3 sequences, less than 75% of them singletons. RNA was extracted from bulk tissue without any cell sorting. More than 3 cm separated this lung sample from the edge of the tumor. Sequencing used distant non-tumor lung tissue. These receptors were taken from a woman aged 50 to 65 with non-small cell lung cancer.

This clonotype has just one count. Germline and junction disagree at one end, which may indicate a read error. The chain combines TRBV7-8 with TRBJ1-5, with 8 bases matching TRBD1. The CDR3 contains 14 residues. The germline gives CDR1 SGHVS, CDR2 FQNEAQ. Here the CDR3 DNA reads TGTGTCAGCAGCTTAGGACAGGGCCATCAGCCCCAGCATTTT. It is translated as CVSSLGQGHQPQHF.

Concerning this clonotype itself: The junction shows a germline mismatch at one end, possibly a read error. The chain uses TRBV4-2 and TRBJ2-2; tentative D call: TRBD1 (6 bases). The CDR3 extends over 14 amino acids. CDR1 is LGHNA and CDR2 is YNFKEQ in the germline V gene. CDR3 amino acids: CASRPGTRSGEPFF. The CDR3 nucleotides are TGTGCCAGCAGACCCGGGACAAGGTCCGGGGAGCCGTTTTTT.